This entry concerns a single TCR beta chain. This entry belongs to a study of blood T cell repertoires in COVID-19. Study-level background: The samples span acute and convalescent COVID-19 from the United States, Italy and Spain. PBMCs, B-cell-depleted T cells, or T cells were the source of the cDNA or gDNA that made up the material.

Original methodology: By means of reference gene primer amplification, nucleated cell counts were estimated. Using immunoSEQ multiplex PCR, the repertoire was profiled, and TCRdb retains in-frame clones only, with some absent. V, J and clone size reflect that table, while D and trimming were determined from the DNA. Of around 91,000 clones listed, about 85% are singletons. Sequenced sample: peripheral blood. The sequence came from a human donor in a cohort sampled during active COVID-19.

The CDR3 reads CASKGQRGTYEQYF. Written as DNA, the CDR3 is TGTGCCAGTAAAGGCCAGCGGGGGACCTACGAGCAGTACTTC. The rearrangement links TRBV19 to TRBJ2-7; TRBD2 matches at 8 bases. Unmatched junction bases numbered 7, after V lost 7 bases and J lost 2 bases. Germline V gene sequence: CDR1 LNHDA, CDR2 SQIVND (reference sequence). The CDR3 runs to 14 residues. The complete variable domain, with remaining parts taken from reference TRBV19 and TRBJ2-7, reads DGGITQSPKYLFRKEGQNVTLSCEQNLNHDAMYWYRQDPGQGLRLIYYSQIVNDFQKGDIAEGYSVSREKKESFPLTVTSAQKNPTAFYLCASKGQRGTYEQYFGPGTRLTVT.